Listed below are T cell receptor beta chains from one sample, sequenced in a study. Each CDR3 protein is one row after TCRdb ran MiXCR on the RT-PCR reads. Among about 700,000 distinct CDR3 sequences listed, more than 13% were seen once. Sequenced: memory CD4+ T cells from blood. These receptors originate from a female donor in good health, serving as a healthy control. Each CDR3 is given with its conserved first and last residue. A D gene is named only where the DNA matches it firmly. Part of the rows lack a size; the others show once, few, many or a class for expanded clones.

cdr3_nt	cdr3_aa	j_call	v_call	clone_size	d_call
TGTGCCAGCAGCCCCCGGGGGCGCGAGGTCACCGGGGAGCTGTTTTTT	CASSPRGREVTGELFF	TRBJ2-2	TRBV7-9	.	.
TGTGCCAGCGGCCTAGCGGGAAACCCTAAGGGGGATGAGCAGTTCTTC	CASGLAGNPKGDEQFF	TRBJ2-1	TRBV3-1	.	TRBD2
TGTGCCAGCAGCCACCGGGACCACTACGAGCAGTACTTC	CASSHRDHYEQYF	TRBJ2-7	TRBV5-4	.	.
TGTGCCAGCTCATACGCAGGGGGTCTCAATGAGCAGTTCTTC	CASSYAGGLNEQFF	TRBJ2-1	TRBV18	many	TRBD1
TGCGCCAGCAGCCAAGATGGGAGGAGGACAGTATTAGCCAAAAACATTCAGTACTTC	CASSQDGRRTVLAKNIQYF	TRBJ2-4	TRBV4-1	few	.
TGCAGTGCTAGCGAGGGCCAAAACATTCAGTACTTC	CSASEGQNIQYF	TRBJ2-4	TRBV20-1	few	.
TGTGCCAGCAGTGGCCAGACCTACGAGCAGTACTTC	CASSGQTYEQYF	TRBJ2-7	TRBV2	.	.
TGCGCCAGCAGCCGGGAGCGGGGAGGCACAGATACGCAGTATTTT	CASSRERGGTDTQYF	TRBJ2-3	TRBV5-1	few	TRBD2
TGCAGTGCTAGAGCCGGGCTAGCGGGAGGGCCATTGGAGACCCAGTACTTC	CSARAGLAGGPLETQYF	TRBJ2-5	TRBV20-1	.	TRBD2
TGTGCCAGCAGTTTCAAAGGATCTCCTGGCTACACCTTC	CASSFKGSPGYTF	TRBJ1-2	TRBV12-3/TRBV12-4	many	.
TGTGCCAGCAGCGCGGGACTAGCGGGAGATGGAGGCACAGATACGCAGTATTTT	CASSAGLAGDGGTDTQYF	TRBJ2-3	TRBV7-2	few	TRBD2
TGTGCCATCAGTGGCTTAGCTGCTGAAGCTTTCTTT	CAISGLAAEAFF	TRBJ1-1	TRBV10-3	.	.
TGCGCCAGCAGCTTGGCGTATCAGGGGTATAGAGGCTACACCTTC	CASSLAYQGYRGYTF	TRBJ1-2	TRBV5-1	few	.
TGTGCCAGCAGTTTCCAGACAGATTCCTACGAGCAGTACTTC	CASSFQTDSYEQYF	TRBJ2-7	TRBV6-5	many	.
TGCAGCGTTATGGTGAGGGAGTTGGAGCCCCAGCATTTT	CSVMVRELEPQHF	TRBJ1-5	TRBV29-1	.	.
TGTGCCAGCAGCCTAACCTGGGCAGGGGAAGAGACCCAGTACTTC	CASSLTWAGEETQYF	TRBJ2-5	TRBV6-5	.	.
TGTGCCAGCAGCTCGGGCAGCAACATTCAGTACTTC	CASSSGSNIQYF	TRBJ2-4	TRBV7-9	.	.
TGCAGTGCTGAGGACAAAGAGGGCACTGAAGCTTTCTTT	CSAEDKEGTEAFF	TRBJ1-1	TRBV20-1	.	.
TGTGCCAGCAGCTCGCAATCGGGAAGCTCCTACAATGAGCAGTTCTTC	CASSSQSGSSYNEQFF	TRBJ2-1	TRBV11-1	.	.
TGTGCTAGCAGCTTAGGGCCCTGGGACTCTCCTGGCACAGATACGCAGTATTTT	CASSLGPWDSPGTDTQYF	TRBJ2-3	TRBV7-7	many	.
TGTGCCAGCAGCCCCCGGGGTAGCGTCGGTGAGCAGTTCTTC	CASSPRGSVGEQFF	TRBJ2-1	TRBV14	.	.
TGTGCCAGCAGTCGGACAGGGGTTGGCGGGGAGCTGTTTTTT	CASSRTGVGGELFF	TRBJ2-2	TRBV6-5	few	TRBD1
TGTGCCAGCAGCCTTACGGACCGACAGAGAGCCTATGGCTACACCTTC	CASSLTDRQRAYGYTF	TRBJ1-2	TRBV7-2	few	.
TGTGCCAGCAGTGGGACAGGCTATAGCACAGATACGCAGTATTTT	CASSGTGYSTDTQYF	TRBJ2-3	TRBV6-5	few	TRBD1
TGTGCCAGCAGTGAAGACACTACTAGGAGCGGGAGGGACTTC	CASSEDTTRSGRDF	TRBJ2-7	TRBV2	many	TRBD2
TGTGCCAGCTCACCACAACAGGGGGAAGGGAACACTGAAGCTTTCTTT	CASSPQQGEGNTEAFF	TRBJ1-1	TRBV18	.	TRBD1
TGTGCCAGCTCCCGCAGATTGGATGGCTACACCTTC	CASSRRLDGYTF	TRBJ1-2	TRBV18	few	.
TGCAGTGCGCGACCCACTAGCGGGCGCTACAATGAGCAGTTCTTC	CSARPTSGRYNEQFF	TRBJ2-1	TRBV20-1	few	TRBD2
TGTGCCAGCAGCACCTTTACGTCGGCGAGGTACAATGAGCAGTTCTTC	CASSTFTSARYNEQFF	TRBJ2-1	TRBV11-2	few	.
TGTGCCTGGAGTCGGACAGGGCCCCAGCATTTT	CAWSRTGPQHF	TRBJ1-5	TRBV30	.	TRBD1
TGTGCCAGCAGTTTGGGGAGGGCCGAATACAAAGAGACCCAGTACTTC	CASSLGRAEYKETQYF	TRBJ2-5	TRBV12-3/TRBV12-4	few	TRBD2
TGTGCCAGCAGCCAACGTCCGGGGGCCTGGGCTGAAGCTTTCTTT	CASSQRPGAWAEAFF	TRBJ1-1	TRBV7-6	many	.
TGTGCCAGCAGCTTACAGGGGGCACAACAAGAGACCCAGTACTTC	CASSLQGAQQETQYF	TRBJ2-5	TRBV7-9	.	TRBD1
TGTGCCACCAGTGATTTTAGACTCTCCTACAATGAGCAGTTCTTC	CATSDFRLSYNEQFF	TRBJ2-1	TRBV24-1	.	.
TGTGCCAGCAGCGCTACTAGCGGGGGCGGCACAGATACGCAGTATTTT	CASSATSGGGTDTQYF	TRBJ2-3	TRBV7-2	few	TRBD2
TGCAGTGCTAGATACAGGGACTCCTATGGCTACACCTTC	CSARYRDSYGYTF	TRBJ1-2	TRBV20-1	.	.
TGTGCTAGCAGCCCCGGGGAGACTTTCGAGCAGTACTTC	CASSPGETFEQYF	TRBJ2-7	TRBV7-7	few	.
TGCGCCAGCAGCCTGGAGGTCTCCTACGAGCAGTACTTC	CASSLEVSYEQYF	TRBJ2-7	TRBV5-1	many	.
TGTGCCAGCAGAAAACTCGACAGGGGGCGCGCCCAGTACTTC	CASRKLDRGRAQYF	TRBJ2-5	TRBV6-2/TRBV6-3	.	TRBD1
TGTGCCAGCAGCTCCGCCGGGACAGCCATATACAATGAGCAGTTCTTC	CASSSAGTAIYNEQFF	TRBJ2-1	TRBV7-2	many	TRBD1
TGTGCCAGCAGCTCTGAGAATTCACCCCTCCACTTT	CASSSENSPLHF	TRBJ1-6	TRBV7-2	few	.
TGTGCCAGCAGACAAGGACTAGCCTCCTACGAGCAGTACTTC	CASRQGLASYEQYF	TRBJ2-7	TRBV27	.	TRBD2
TGTGCCATCAGTGAGGTTCAGGGGGCCGGGGAGCTGTTTTTT	CAISEVQGAGELFF	TRBJ2-2	TRBV10-3	.	TRBD1
TGTGCCAGCAGCTTTCAGGGGGCCAATCAGCCCCAGCATTTT	CASSFQGANQPQHF	TRBJ1-5	TRBV7-2	many	TRBD1
TGTGCCACCAGAAGCGCGGGTATATCAGAGACCCAGTACTTC	CATRSAGISETQYF	TRBJ2-5	TRBV19	few	.
TGCGCCAGCAGCCAAGCTCTACAGCTGTGGACAGGGGCCTCCTACGAGCAGTACTTC	CASSQALQLWTGASYEQYF	TRBJ2-7	TRBV4-3	few	TRBD1
TGTGCCAGCAGCTCTTCCGAAACGTCAGATACGCAGTATTTT	CASSSSETSDTQYF	TRBJ2-3	TRBV5-6	.	.
TGCGCCAGCAAAGGCGGGATGAGCACAGATACGCAGTATTTT	CASKGGMSTDTQYF	TRBJ2-3	TRBV10-2	.	.
TGTGCCAGCAGCCTCGGGGGACAGAATAATTCACCCCTCCACTTT	CASSLGGQNNSPLHF	TRBJ1-6	TRBV12-3/TRBV12-4	few	TRBD1
TGTGCCAGCAGCCATACAGGGGGCTCGGAAGCTTTCTTT	CASSHTGGSEAFF	TRBJ1-1	TRBV14	.	TRBD1
TGCAGCGTTGACGCAGGGGGTGGGGGCACTGAAGCTTTCTTT	CSVDAGGGGTEAFF	TRBJ1-1	TRBV29-1	few	TRBD1
TGCGCCAGCAGCTTGGGGACAGGGGTTAGGAATGAGCAGTTCTTC	CASSLGTGVRNEQFF	TRBJ2-1	TRBV5-1	.	TRBD1
TGTGCCAGCAGCCTACAGGTGTTTAGCAATCAGCCCCAGCATTTT	CASSLQVFSNQPQHF	TRBJ1-5	TRBV5-6	.	.
TGCGCCAGCAGCTTGGGACACGGGAAAGAGACCCAGTACTTC	CASSLGHGKETQYF	TRBJ2-5	TRBV5-1	many	.
TGCAGTGCTAGAGTGGGACCAGCTAACTATGGCTACACCTTC	CSARVGPANYGYTF	TRBJ1-2	TRBV20-1	many	.
TGCGCCAGCAGCCAAGGGGGGACGTACACAGATACGCAGTATTTT	CASSQGGTYTDTQYF	TRBJ2-3	TRBV4-1	few	.